This is a list of T cell receptor beta chains from one sample in a study of identifying expanded T cells in peripheral blood. This table comes from immunoSEQ multiplex PCR, and its TCRdb copy is limited to in-frame clones, with some not included. The sample lists tens of thousands of clones; roughly 87% were seen once. Sequenced material: blood. The receptors come from a person aged 18 to 75 in good health. The CDR3 runs from the conserved cysteine through the conserved F or W. The order of the fields is D gene, clone size, J gene, V gene, CDR3 DNA, CDR3 protein. A D gene is named only where the DNA matches it firmly. The size field is filled for only some rows; it gives once, few, many or a size class.

-,-,TRBJ1-4,TRBV6-5,TGTGCCAGCAGTGTTTCAGACGCAAATGAAAAACTGTTTTTT,CASSVSDANEKLFF
-,few,TRBJ1-5,TRBV7-8,TGTGCCAGCAGCTCGGAGACATCCCTCCGAGCCGGTCAGCCCCAGCATTTT,CASSSETSLRAGQPQHF
-,-,TRBJ2-1,TRBV6-4,TGTGCCAACCCGAGGACTCACCATAAGAATGAGCAGTTCTTC,CANPRTHHKNEQFF
-,-,TRBJ1-2,TRBV5-1,TGCGCCAGCAGCTTAGGGGGGTCCAACTATGGCTACACCTTC,CASSLGGSNYGYTF
-,-,TRBJ2-7,TRBV19,TGTGCCAGTAGTACATCTCGGCTTCTGCTGAGAGAGCAGTACTTC,CASSTSRLLLREQYF
-,few,TRBJ1-1,TRBV2,TGTGCCAGCATCGCTTTCGGAACGAACACTGAAGCTTTCTTT,CASIAFGTNTEAFF
-,-,TRBJ1-4,TRBV11-3,TGTGCCAGCGCCGGGCAGGGTCATGTCGGTGAAAAACTGTTTTTT,CASAGQGHVGEKLFF
-,-,TRBJ2-1,TRBV9,TGTGCCAGCAGCGTAGGAGGGGGAGGCGTTAACAATGAGCAGTTCTTC,CASSVGGGGVNNEQFF
-,-,TRBJ2-7,TRBV27,TGTGCCAGCAAGGCCAGGGGAGATGAATCCTACGAGCAGTACTTC,CASKARGDESYEQYF
-,-,TRBJ1-6,TRBV25-1,TGTGCCAGCGCTCGGGCAGGGACCTATAATTCACCCCTCCACTTT,CASARAGTYNSPLHF
TRBD2,few,TRBJ2-1,TRBV7-3,TGTGCCAGCAGCTTAGCTAGCGGGGGGATCCGCGAGCAGTTCTTC,CASSLASGGIREQFF
TRBD2,-,TRBJ2-2,TRBV10-2,TGCGCCAGCAGTGAGCCTAAACTAGCGAAGAACACCGGGGAGCTGTTTTTT,CASSEPKLAKNTGELFF
TRBD1,-,TRBJ1-1,TRBV7-6,TGTGCCAGCAGCTTAGCGATGGGAAGGGGGCGCGGGGGCACTGAAGCTTTCTTT,CASSLAMGRGRGGTEAFF
-,-,TRBJ1-5,TRBV29-1,TGCAGCGTTGTTCAGGGGCGAAGATCTTTGGGGGAGCCCCAGCATTTT,CSVVQGRRSLGEPQHF
-,-,TRBJ1-1,TRBV9,TGTGCCAGCAGCGTAGCAGGGAACCTTGAAGCTTTCTTT,CASSVAGNLEAFF
-,-,TRBJ1-5,TRBV7-6,TGTGCCAGCAGCTTAGGAGACTTGTGGGTCCCCCCCCCGTTAAATCAGCCCCAGCATTTT,CASSLGDLWVPPPLNQPQHF
-,-,TRBJ2-2,TRBV19,TGTGCCAGTAGTCCGGTTTCGTCAGGGGACACCGGGGAGCTGTTTTTT,CASSPVSSGDTGELFF
TRBD2,-,TRBJ2-5,TRBV4-2,TGTGCCAGCAGCCAAGATTCCGGGGGGGTAGAGACCCAGTACTTC,CASSQDSGGVETQYF
TRBD1,-,TRBJ2-1,TRBV7-8,TGTGCCAGCAGCTCGGGACAGGGTGGGCGCTACAATGAGCAGTTCTTC,CASSSGQGGRYNEQFF
TRBD1,-,TRBJ1-4,TRBV9,TGTGCCAGCAGCCCAGGGACAGGGTCCGAAAAACTGTTTTTT,CASSPGTGSEKLFF
TRBD1,-,TRBJ1-4,TRBV9,TGTGCCAGCAGCGTAGGGAACAGGGGGAGTGAAAAACTGTTTTTT,CASSVGNRGSEKLFF
TRBD2,once,TRBJ2-1,TRBV5-1,TGCGCCAGCAGCCGGACTAGCGGGGGGTCCAGTGAGCAGTTCTTC,CASSRTSGGSSEQFF
-,-,TRBJ1-2,TRBV5-6,TGTGCCAGCAGACTAGCTACTTCCTCTGGCTACACCTTC,CASRLATSSGYTF
TRBD1,-,TRBJ2-1,TRBV7-3,TGTGCCAGCAGCTTAGGGGACAGTATCTCCTACAATGAGCAGTTCTTC,CASSLGDSISYNEQFF
-,-,TRBJ2-5,TRBV6-1,TGTGCCACCAATAGGGGTGGGACATTCCAAGAGACCCAGTACTTC,CATNRGGTFQETQYF
-,-,TRBJ1-3,TRBV5-4,TGTGCCAGCAGCTTAGGACGGGAAAACACCATATATTTT,CASSLGRENTIYF
TRBD1,few,TRBJ1-6,TRBV6-5,TGTGCCAGCAGTGACTCGACAGGGGATAATTCACCCCTCCACTTT,CASSDSTGDNSPLHF
-,-,TRBJ1-1,TRBV7-9,TGTGCCAGCAGCTGGACGGCTCGGACTGAAGCTTTCTTT,CASSWTARTEAFF
TRBD1,once,TRBJ1-1,TRBV18,TGTGCCAGCTCAGGACAGGGTAACACTGAAGCTTTCTTT,CASSGQGNTEAFF
-,-,TRBJ1-1,TRBV15,TGTGCCACCAGCAGAGGGGGTGAAAAACAAGCTTTCTTT,CATSRGGEKQAFF
-,-,TRBJ1-2,TRBV5-6,TGTGCCAGCAGCTTGGCCGGAGGGTCCTACTTCTATGGCTACACCTTC,CASSLAGGSYFYGYTF
TRBD2,once,TRBJ2-7,TRBV29-1,TGCAGCGTTATAGCGGGAGGTTTTTACGAGCAGTACTTC,CSVIAGGFYEQYF
TRBD1,-,TRBJ2-2,TRBV19,TGTGCCAGTACGGGACAGCCTCTCCTCCGATACACCGGGGAGCTGTTTTTT,CASTGQPLLRYTGELFF
-,-,TRBJ1-1,TRBV29-1,TGCAGCGTTGAAGATAGTAGCCTGAACACTGAAGCTTTCTTT,CSVEDSSLNTEAFF
TRBD1,-,TRBJ1-1,TRBV6-4,TGTGCCAGCAGGCCGGGACAGGAGAACACTGAAGCTTTCTTT,CASRPGQENTEAFF
-,-,TRBJ1-2,TRBV27,TGTGCCAGCAGTCCGGGTAGGATCCTTAGAAGGGGCTATGGCTACACCTTC,CASSPGRILRRGYGYTF
-,-,TRBJ1-4,TRBV7-2,TGTGCCAGCAACTACTTACACGTAAACTCTGAAAAACTGTTTTTT,CASNYLHVNSEKLFF
-,-,TRBJ1-1,TRBV18,TGTGCCAGCTCACCTTTGGCAGGAGGATATGGGGGTGAAGCTTTCTTT,CASSPLAGGYGGEAFF
-,-,TRBJ2-5,TRBV7-9,TGTGCCAGCACCTGGGACTTACAAGAGACCCAGTACTTC,CASTWDLQETQYF
-,-,TRBJ1-3,TRBV7-9,TGTGCCAGCAGCGGCGGGCCACGAGGAAACACCATATATTTT,CASSGGPRGNTIYF